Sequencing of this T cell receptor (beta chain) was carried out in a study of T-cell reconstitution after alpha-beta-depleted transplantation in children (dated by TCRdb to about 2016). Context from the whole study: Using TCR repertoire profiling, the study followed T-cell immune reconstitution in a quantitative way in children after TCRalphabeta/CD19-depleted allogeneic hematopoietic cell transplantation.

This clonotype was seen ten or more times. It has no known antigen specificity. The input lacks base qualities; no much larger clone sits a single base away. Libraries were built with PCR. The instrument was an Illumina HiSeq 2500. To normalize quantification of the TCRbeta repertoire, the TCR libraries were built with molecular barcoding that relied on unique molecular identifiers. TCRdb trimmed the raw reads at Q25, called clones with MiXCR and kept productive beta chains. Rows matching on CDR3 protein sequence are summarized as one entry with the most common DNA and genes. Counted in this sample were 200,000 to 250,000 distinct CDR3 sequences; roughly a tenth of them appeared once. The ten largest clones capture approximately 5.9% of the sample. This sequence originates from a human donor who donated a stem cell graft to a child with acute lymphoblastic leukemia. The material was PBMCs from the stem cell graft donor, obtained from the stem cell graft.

CDR3 region: CASSIRGQGNQPQHF. In nucleotides, the sequence is TGTGCCAGCAGCATTAGAGGACAGGGTAATCAGCCCCAGCATTTT. The sequence joins TRBV7-2 to TRBJ1-5, and TRBD1 matches 8 of the central bases. Trimmed from V: 5 bases; trimmed from J: 4 bases; junction bases lacking a gene match: 7. From a lookup of the germline V gene, CDR1 and CDR2 are SGHTA and FQGNSA. The CDR3 holds 15 amino acids from the cysteine to the phenylalanine. The read is trimmed to its CDR3 DNA, 45 bases read in frame from base 1.